This T cell receptor (beta chain) was sequenced in a study of blood T cell repertoires in COVID-19. CDR1 and CDR2 from the germline V gene are MGHRA and YSYEKL. This CDR3 has 16 amino acids. V was trimmed by 1 base and J by 2 bases, leaving 11 bases between them. Clones were read by immunoSEQ multiplex PCR, and TCRdb kept only the in-frame ones, dropping some. This table holds around 430,000 clones, about nine tenths found once. This clonotype was sampled from a woman in her forties or fifties with COVID-19, enrolled during active disease. The chain employs TRBV4-1 and TRBJ1-4, with D perhaps TRBD1 (5 bases). The specimen was peripheral blood. DNA for the CDR3: TGCGCCAGCAGCCAAGGGTACAGGCTGACTAATGAAAAACTGTTTTTT. The encoded protein is CASSQGYRLTNEKLFF.